A single sample is the source of the 12 T cell receptor beta chains below, sequenced in a study of shared clonotypes between healthy human individuals. Libraries were prepared by immunoSEQ multiplex PCR; TCRdb keeps only in-frame clonotypes and omits some of them. The repertoire holds some 2.3 million clones, 85% to 95% seen once, with about 0.37% in the top ten. Material: naive CD4+ T cells from PBMCs. Subset noted: CD45RA+ positively selected. These TCRs come from a man aged 18-30 years in good health. Some clones in this sample may be carry-over from other donors' samples.

In regard to this clone: The sample holds other DNA sequences that translate to the same CDR3. This chain connects TRBV2 to TRBJ2-5; D gene ambiguous. V dropped 6 bases and J dropped 5 bases, with 13 bases sitting between them. CDR3 size: 13 residues. Germline V gene data show CDR1 as SNHLY and CDR2 as FYNNEI. The CDR3 here is CASSPLRRETQYF. The CDR3 region has the DNA TGTGCCAGCAGCCCTTTGCGGCGGGAGACCCAGTACTTC.

The chain is built from TRBV7-2 and TRBJ1-2; 7 bases fit TRBD1. Germline V gives CDR1 SGHTA, CDR2 FQGNSA. V was pared by 1 base and J by 4 bases, with 6 bases of the junction left unmatched. This CDR3 is built from 15 residues. DNA for the CDR3: TGTGCCAGCAGCTTAGGGAGGGGGCGCGTCTATGGCTACACCTTC. The encoded protein is CASSLGRGRVYGYTF.

This clone has just one count. V usage is TRBV30 and J usage is TRBJ2-6; D ambiguous. Germline V gene data show CDR1 as GTSNPN and CDR2 as SVGIG (reference sequence). This CDR3 comprises 14 residues. The ends were cut back, 8 bases at V and 4 bases at J, with 15 bases in the middle. In DNA form, the CDR3 reads TGTGCCCTCTCCTTAACGCGGGGGGCCAACGTCCTGACTTTC. This codes for CALSLTRGANVLTF.

The chain links TRBV7-8 to TRBJ2-5; the D gene could be TRBD1 or TRBD2 (5 bases each). The CDR3 covers 14 residues. Germline assignment: CDR1 SGHVS and CDR2 FQNEAQ. V was shortened by 1 base and J by 5 bases, with 11 bases between the two germline ends. The CDR3 DNA reads TGTGCCAGCAGCTTAGTGCAGGGCGGGGAGACCCAGTACTTC. The encoded protein is CASSLVQGGETQYF.

This sequence joins TRBV7-2 and TRBJ1-2; 9 bases line up with TRBD1. Germline loops: CDR1 SGHTA, CDR2 FQGNSA. The V gene end was trimmed by 4 bases and the J gene end by 7 bases; junction bases not matched to a gene: 10. This CDR3 spans 15 amino acids. CDR3 residues: CASSWDRAQRGGYTF. DNA of the CDR3: TGTGCCAGCAGCTGGGACAGGGCACAGCGGGGTGGCTACACCTTC.

V is TRBV7-3 and J is TRBJ2-5, with D hard to call. Trimming left V 2 bases short and J 4 bases short, with 11 bases between. CDR3 length: 14 amino acids. Germline V gives CDR1 SGHTA, CDR2 FQGTGA. CDR3 loop: CASSLVRLSETQYF. The CDR3, as DNA: TGTGCCAGCAGCTTAGTTCGGCTTTCAGAGACCCAGTACTTC.

The CDR3 spells CASSLYPGELFF. For the CDR3, the DNA is TGTGCCAGCAGCCTGTATCCCGGGGAGCTGTTTTTT. V usage is TRBV7-3 and J usage is TRBJ2-2; unclear D gene. The ends were cut back, 5 bases at V and 6 bases at J, with 7 bases in the middle. The CDR3 extends over 12 amino acids. The germline gives CDR1 SGHTA, CDR2 FQGTGA.

V usage is TRBV7-3 and J usage is TRBJ2-3; weak D call: TRBD2 (5 bases). The germline V gene encodes CDR1 SGHTA and CDR2 FQGTGA. The ends were cut back, 3 bases at V and 0 bases at J, with 10 bases in the middle. CDR3 size: 15 residues. The DNA of the CDR3 is TGTGCCAGCAGCTTGGGAGCGTATAGCACAGATACGCAGTATTTT. Translation gives CASSLGAYSTDTQYF.

This sequence joins TRBV9 and TRBJ1-4, with TRBD1 matching over 8 bases. Germline CDR1 reads SGDLS; CDR2 reads YYNGEE. Losses at the gene ends were 2 bases for V and 0 bases for J; bases not matched to a gene: 6. The CDR3 length is 17 residues. DNA of the CDR3: TGTGCCAGCAGCGTCGGGACAGGCGCCGCAACTAATGAAAAACTGTTTTTT. This encodes CASSVGTGAATNEKLFF.

This rearrangement joins TRBV29-1 to TRBJ2-1; TRBD2 is a possible D gene (6 bases). The CDR3 loop spans 14 amino acids. Trimming removed 0 bases from V and 4 bases from J, with 10 bases in between. Germline CDR1 reads SQVTM; CDR2 reads ANQGSEA. The CDR3 region is CSVEERLVYNEQFF. The CDR3 DNA follows: TGCAGCGTTGAAGAGCGACTAGTTTACAATGAGCAGTTCTTC.

Concerning this clone itself: Within the sample, other DNA sequences also encode this same CDR3. The chain combines TRBV9 with TRBJ1-5; unclear D gene. Germline values: CDR1 SGDLS, CDR2 YYNGEE. CDR3 length equals 14 residues. V dropped 4 bases and J dropped 0 bases, with 8 bases sitting between them. The CDR3 sequence is CASSPQPSNQPQHF. The CDR3 DNA sequence: TGTGCCAGCAGCCCTCAGCCTAGCAATCAGCCCCAGCATTTT.

This clone was observed a single time. The rearrangement joins TRBV6-5 to TRBJ2-2, with D perhaps TRBD1 (6 bases). V was shortened by 8 bases and J by 4 bases, with 11 bases between the two germline ends. CDR3 length: 13 residues. Germline lookup yields CDR1 MNHEY and CDR2 SVGAGI. CDR3 sequence reads: CASQNRVTGELFF. CDR3 bases: TGTGCCAGCCAAAACAGGGTCACCGGGGAGCTGTTTTTT.